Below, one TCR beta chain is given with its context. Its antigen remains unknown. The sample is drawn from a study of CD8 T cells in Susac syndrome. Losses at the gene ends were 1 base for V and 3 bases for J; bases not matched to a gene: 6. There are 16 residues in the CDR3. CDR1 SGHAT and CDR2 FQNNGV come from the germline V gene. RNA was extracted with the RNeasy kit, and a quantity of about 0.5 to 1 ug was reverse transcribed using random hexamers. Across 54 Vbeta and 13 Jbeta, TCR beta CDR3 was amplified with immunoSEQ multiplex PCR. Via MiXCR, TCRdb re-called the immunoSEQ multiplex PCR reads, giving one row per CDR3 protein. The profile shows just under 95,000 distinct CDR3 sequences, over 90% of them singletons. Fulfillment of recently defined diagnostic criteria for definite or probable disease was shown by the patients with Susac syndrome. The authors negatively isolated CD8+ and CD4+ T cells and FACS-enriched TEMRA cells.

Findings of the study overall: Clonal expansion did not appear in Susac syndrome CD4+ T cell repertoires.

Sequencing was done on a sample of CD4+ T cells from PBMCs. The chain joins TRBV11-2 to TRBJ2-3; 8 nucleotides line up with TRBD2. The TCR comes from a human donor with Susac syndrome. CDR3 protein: CASSLVRGGPTDTQYF. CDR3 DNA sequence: TGTGCCAGCAGCTTAGTCCGGGGGGGGCCAACAGATACGCAGTATTTT.